Given below is one T cell receptor (beta chain) in context. Which antigen it targets is not known. One base away there is no much larger clone; base qualities are not given. The same CDR3 also results from other DNA sequences found in this sample. Including cysteine and phenylalanine, the CDR3 has 16 amino acids. Left in the record is the CDR3 DNA by itself, 48 bases read in frame from the first base. Sequences MNHEY (CDR1) and SVGEGT (CDR2) are obtained from the germline V gene. V was cut back by 0 bases and J by 10 bases, leaving a gap of 16 bases between them. The entry originates in a study of control samples from healthy donors and cancer patients (dated by TCRdb to the early 2020s). The library was made by the immunoSEQ multiplex PCR assay. In its TCRdb copy, this immuneACCESS table keeps in-frame sequences only and misses some clones. Where compared with another copy, unresolved V genes explain less than half of these, and the others have no known cause. This sample lists about 180,000 clones; approximately 90% were detected once. The ten biggest clones cover 1.4% of the sample.

Rearrangement joined TRBV6-2 or TRBV6-3 to TRBJ1-6, with the D gene too uncertain to name. Material: blood. The receptor's source is a man under 40 in good health. The CDR3 corresponds to CASSYSTVRKSSPLHF. The bases are TGTGCCAGCAGTTACTCGACGGTCAGGAAATCCTCACCCCTCCACTTT.